This TCR beta chain was recorded in a study of T cells in Graves' hyperthyroidism and ophthalmopathy (dated by TCRdb to the late 2010s). With respect to the entire study: Peripheral blood was collected at initial diagnosis, before any treatment. TCR V-J signatures able to tell the groups apart were searched for in a discovery cohort of 100 or so patients, of whom roughly 42 had Graves' ophthalmopathy and about 55 had stable Graves' hyperthyroidism. Prospective prediction of ophthalmopathy was tested in an independent validation cohort of 18 to 20 hyperthyroidism patients and some 17 patients who later progressed to ophthalmopathy. The roughly 91 discovery patients were randomly divided into training and test sets at a 7:3 ratio. The study also compared thyroid tissue and blood T-cell repertoires from about six Graves' hyperthyroidism patients. Once sampling was done, hyperthyroidism patients were given methimazole at a starting dose of 30 mg daily, whereas ophthalmopathy patients were given high-dose intravenous methylprednisolone. The paper reports TCR Vbeta CDR3 sequencing of about 140 peripheral blood samples: some 44 ophthalmopathy, approximately 74 hyperthyroidism and around 17 progressor patients. Study-wide findings and limitations: Most expanded thyroid clonotypes (frequency above 0.001) were also detected in blood, suggesting blood repertoires may reflect thyroid immune responses. Sample size was not statistically predetermined, and blinding of investigators to group allocation was not performed. Ophthalmopathy was separated from stable hyperthyroidism by a 13 V-J signature model, with 85% to 90% sensitivity and about 81% specificity obtained in cross-validation and 80%/75% obtained in testing. In validation, the model predicted progression to ophthalmopathy with 65% to 71% sensitivity and roughly 72% specificity, a median of approximately 6.5 months before onset.

This clonotype was seen ten or more times. Its antigen is still unknown. No per-base quality is available; no much larger clone lies one base away. Moderately to severely active disease, a Clinical Activity Score of at least 3, a NOSPECS grade of at least 4, and a duration under 3 months were present in ophthalmopathy patients. The study excluded patients with uncontrolled infections, other autoimmune diseases, pregnancy or lactation. Clinical symptoms, serum thyroxine and TRAb, thyroid ultrasound, and orbital computed tomography formed the basis for the diagnoses. Ficoll-Paque density gradient centrifugation was used to isolate PBMCs from about 9 ml of fresh peripheral blood. Total RNA was extracted with Trizol reagent, and quality was checked on an Agilent 2100 Bioanalyzer. The germline V gene (reference sequence) gives CDR1 as DFQATT and CDR2 as SNEGSKA. Including cysteine and phenylalanine, the CDR3 has 14 amino acids. Of the read, only the CDR3 DNA is kept; its 42 bases are in frame from base 1. At the junction V is shortened by 4 bases and J by 1 base, with 14 bases in between.

The TCR beta CDR3 regions were amplified from RNA transcripts. For the first round of RT-PCR on the TCR CDR3, the HTBI primer set was used together with the Qiagen OneStep RT-PCR kit. A second multiplex PCR round built the libraries, followed by size selection and purification. Paired-end sequencing of the libraries was performed with 100 bp reads on an Illumina HiSeq2000. As for how the authors treated the data: SOAPnuke was used to process the raw data, throwing out any read that contained adapters or uncalled bases, had a mean Phred below 15, or lacked an exact constant-primer or identifier match. COPE v1.2.5 was used to merge high-quality paired reads, and clonotypes were defined as unique nucleotide sequences. Clonotypes were aligned to IMGT TRBV, TRBD and TRBJ reference segments using MiTCR v1.1. The analysis included only V-J combinations with a frequency above 0.0001, which together covered about 99% of the repertoires. The TCS score was defined as the ratio of F50 (clonal expansion) to E x V (chaos), calculated using BLOSUM62-based TCRdist between CDR3 peptides within each V-J. Welch's t-statistics and random forest reduced 514 V-J features to 13, which were used in a naive Bayes classifier (R e1071). TCRdb handled the public reads itself, with Q25 trimming in fastp and clone calling in MiXCR, and kept productive beta chains. All rows with the same CDR3 protein become a single entry with the most common DNA and genes. For this entry, the V and J calls and clone size follow TCRdb and not the study's own pipeline. The sample table lists about 400,000 distinct CDR3 sequences, about 14% of them with a count of one. The ten biggest clones cover 25% to 30% of the sample.

The TCR sequence derives from a man aged 50 or older with Graves' ophthalmopathy. The chain is made from TRBV20-1 and TRBJ2-7; the D gene is possibly TRBD1, with 6 bases matching. The source material was blood. The CDR3 protein: CSATPATGSYEQYF. The base sequence is TGCAGTGCTACCCCCGCGACAGGTTCCTACGAGCAGTACTTC.